This T cell receptor beta chain was captured in a study of T-cell reconstitution after alpha-beta-depleted transplantation in children. Whole-study findings and limits: Some patients showed high day-60 TCRbeta diversity, which derived from surviving recipient T cells and thymic progenitors.

Trimming shortened V by 6 bases and J by 8 bases, and 11 bases separated the two germline ends. Germline V lookup: CDR1 MDHEN, CDR2 SYDVKM. The CDR3 covers 12 residues. Preparation of the TCRbeta library involved a method that used unique molecular identifiers. From the PCR reads, TCRdb called clonotypes with MiXCR, one entry per CDR3 protein. Counted here are 120,000 or so distinct CDR3 sequences, approximately 22% occurring once; the ten biggest clones make up 10%. With regard to this clonotype: Its antigen is not identified.

The TCR sequence derives from a male patient between 2 and 10 years old who had a stem cell transplant for chronic granulomatous disease, so the T cells may come from the graft donor. The specimen comprised PBMCs, mostly from graft donor cells, sampled 180 days after TCRalphabeta/CD19-depleted stem cell transplant. This chain uses TRBV28 with TRBJ2-1; D is perhaps TRBD2 (6 bases). The DNA of the CDR3 is TGTGCCAGCAGACAACTAGCTCATGAGCAGTTCTTC. Amino acid sequence: CASRQLAHEQFF.